The 14 T cell receptor beta chains listed next were all sequenced from one sample in a study of cytomegalovirus exposure and HLA in healthy donors. PCR primers comprised 60 Vbeta and 13 Jbeta primers. Repertoires were generated with immunoSEQ multiplex PCR, while TCRdb's copy carries only in-frame clones and drops some. The data hold about 140,000 clones, with roughly 80% observed a single time. The sample comprised PBMCs. The origin of the receptors is a man aged 25-45 years in good health and CMV-seronegative.

A single count supports this clone. The CDR3 spells CASSRGRTDTQYF. DNA of the CDR3: TGTGCCAGCAGCCGCGGGCGAACAGATACGCAGTATTTT. This sequence joins TRBV7-2 and TRBJ2-3; TRBD2 is a possible D gene (5 bases). Trimming cost V 5 bases and J 3 bases, with 9 bases left between them. CDR1 is SGHTA, CDR2 FQGNSA, per germline. CDR3 length equals 13 residues. The whole variable domain, filled in from reference TRBV7-2 and TRBJ2-3, reads GAGVSQSPSNKVTEKGKDVELRCDPISGHTALYWYRQSLGQGLEFLIYFQGNSAPDKSGLPSDRFSAERTGGSVSTLTIQRTQQEDSAVYLCASSRGRTDTQYFGPGTRLTVL.

The V call is TRBV11-2, the J call TRBJ2-7; 11 bases match TRBD2. From germline, CDR1 is SGHAT and CDR2 FQNNGV. The CDR3 has 16 amino acids. V lost 1 base and J lost 4; bases outside the gene matches: 6. The DNA for the CDR3 is TGTGCCAGCAGCTTAGTAGCGGGAGGGGGCCCTTACGAGCAGTACTTC. Translated, it gives CASSLVAGGGPYEQYF.

The chain combines TRBV5-6 with TRBJ2-2; TRBD1 matches 11 bases. The CDR3 totals 17 residues. In germline, CDR1 is SGHDT, CDR2 YYEEEE. V trimming: 5 bases; J trimming: 4 bases; junction bases outside the gene matches: 10. CDR3 amino acids: CASSYLGQGARTGELFF. The CDR3, as DNA: TGTGCCAGCAGTTATCTCGGACAGGGGGCGCGCACCGGGGAGCTGTTTTTT.

V gene TRBV7-2 combines with J gene TRBJ1-2; tentatively, D is TRBD1 (5 bases). Germline CDR1 is SGHTA and CDR2 is FQGNSA. V lost 1 base and J lost 6, with 18 bases in between. This CDR3 spans 16 amino acids. This CDR3 reads CASSLGGGAGRDGYTF. CDR3 coding DNA: TGTGCCAGCAGCTTAGGGGGCGGGGCAGGGAGGGATGGCTACACCTTC.

The rearrangement joins TRBV18 to TRBJ2-7; maybe TRBD2 (6 bases). CDR3 length: 15 amino acids. Germline values: CDR1 KGHSH, CDR2 LQKENI. The V and J ends lost 3 bases and 5 bases respectively, with 17 bases between them. This CDR3 reads CASSPVAAIGHEQYF. CDR3 nucleotide sequence: TGTGCCAGCTCACCCGTAGCGGCCATTGGCCACGAGCAGTACTTC.

V and J are TRBV9 and TRBJ2-7, with D possibly matching TRBD2 (6 bases). Germline V lookup: CDR1 SGDLS, CDR2 YYNGEE. The CDR3 extends over 15 amino acids. V lost 0 bases, J lost 0 bases, and 10 bases lay in between. As DNA, the CDR3 is TGTGCCAGCAGCGTAGACGGGAGAAGCTCCTACGAGCAGTACTTC. The encoded protein is CASSVDGRSSYEQYF.

Only a few counts were recorded for this clone. The chain links TRBV4-3 to TRBJ1-1; D gene uncertain. The CDR3 runs to 15 residues. Trimming cost V 1 base and J 5 bases, with 14 bases left between them. Germline-derived CDR1 and CDR2 are LGHNA and YSLEER. CDR3 nucleotides: TGCGCCAGCAGCCAAGGTCCGGGAAGCTGGACTGAAGCTTTCTTT. Translating gives CASSQGPGSWTEAFF.

This sequence joins TRBV7-9 and TRBJ1-3, with TRBD1 matching over 7 bases. The CDR3 is made up of 15 amino acids. Germline V gene sequence: CDR1 SEHNR, CDR2 FQNEAQ (reference sequence). V lost 7 bases to trimming and J lost 2 bases; unmatched junction nucleotides: 8. This chain's CDR3 is CASNPPQGAGNTIYF. The CDR3 region has the DNA TGTGCCAGCAACCCACCCCAGGGGGCTGGAAACACCATATATTTT.

Only a few counts were recorded for this clone. The chain carries TRBV4-3 and TRBJ1-2, with 7 bases aligning to TRBD1. The CDR3 sequence is 13 residues long. The germline gives CDR1 LGHNA, CDR2 YSLEER. After removal of 4 bases from V and 4 bases from J, the junction contained 3 bases not matched to a gene. The CDR3 DNA reads TGCGCCAGCAGCCCTGGGACAGCCTATGGCTACACCTTC. Protein sequence: CASSPGTAYGYTF.

The chain recombines TRBV4-1 with TRBJ2-3; 13 nucleotides line up with TRBD2. Trimming took 2 bases from V and 7 from J; bases not matched to a gene: 6. The CDR3 loop spans 16 amino acids. Germline CDR1 MGHRA, CDR2 YSYEKL. The CDR3 DNA reads TGCGCCAGCAGCCAACCACTAGCGGGAGGGCCGTATACGCAGTATTTT. Protein: CASSQPLAGGPYTQYF.

The chain employs TRBV7-9 and TRBJ2-7; D perhaps matches TRBD1 (5 bases). The length of the CDR3 is 15 residues. In germline, CDR1 is SEHNR, CDR2 FQNEAQ (reference sequence). The V gene lost 5 bases and the J gene lost 2 bases, with 16 bases spanning the gap. The CDR3 sequence is CASSGETGETYEQYF. CDR3 sequence (DNA): TGTGCCAGCAGCGGGGAAACAGGCGAAACCTACGAGCAGTACTTC.

The chain carries TRBV7-2 and TRBJ2-3; 7 bases agree with TRBD1. J was trimmed by 3 bases and V by 3 bases; bases with no gene match: 6. The length of the CDR3 is 15 residues. Germline assignment: CDR1 SGHTA and CDR2 FQGNSA. CDR3: CASSLGDRETDTQYF. CDR3 coding DNA: TGTGCCAGCAGCTTGGGAGACAGGGAAACAGATACGCAGTATTTT.

The rearrangement uses TRBV7-2 and TRBJ2-1; D is possibly TRBD1 (6 bases). Trimming stripped 0 bases from V and 12 bases from J, with 12 bases between. The germline CDR1 and CDR2 sequences are SGHTA and FQGNSA. This CDR3 contains 13 residues. CDR3 region: CASSLAGAGGQFF. CDR3 bases: TGTGCCAGCAGCTTAGCGGGGGCTGGGGGGCAGTTCTTC.

In its sample, this clone was seen many times. The V gene is TRBV6-4, the J gene TRBJ2-1; 9 bases line up with TRBD2. V gave up 4 bases and J gave up 3 bases; unmatched junction bases: 1. Germline CDR1 is MRHNA and CDR2 is SNTAGT. This CDR3 has 14 amino acids. CDR3 nucleotides: TGTGCCAGCAGTGGTAGCGGGAGCTACAATGAGCAGTTCTTC. Translated: CASSGSGSYNEQFF.